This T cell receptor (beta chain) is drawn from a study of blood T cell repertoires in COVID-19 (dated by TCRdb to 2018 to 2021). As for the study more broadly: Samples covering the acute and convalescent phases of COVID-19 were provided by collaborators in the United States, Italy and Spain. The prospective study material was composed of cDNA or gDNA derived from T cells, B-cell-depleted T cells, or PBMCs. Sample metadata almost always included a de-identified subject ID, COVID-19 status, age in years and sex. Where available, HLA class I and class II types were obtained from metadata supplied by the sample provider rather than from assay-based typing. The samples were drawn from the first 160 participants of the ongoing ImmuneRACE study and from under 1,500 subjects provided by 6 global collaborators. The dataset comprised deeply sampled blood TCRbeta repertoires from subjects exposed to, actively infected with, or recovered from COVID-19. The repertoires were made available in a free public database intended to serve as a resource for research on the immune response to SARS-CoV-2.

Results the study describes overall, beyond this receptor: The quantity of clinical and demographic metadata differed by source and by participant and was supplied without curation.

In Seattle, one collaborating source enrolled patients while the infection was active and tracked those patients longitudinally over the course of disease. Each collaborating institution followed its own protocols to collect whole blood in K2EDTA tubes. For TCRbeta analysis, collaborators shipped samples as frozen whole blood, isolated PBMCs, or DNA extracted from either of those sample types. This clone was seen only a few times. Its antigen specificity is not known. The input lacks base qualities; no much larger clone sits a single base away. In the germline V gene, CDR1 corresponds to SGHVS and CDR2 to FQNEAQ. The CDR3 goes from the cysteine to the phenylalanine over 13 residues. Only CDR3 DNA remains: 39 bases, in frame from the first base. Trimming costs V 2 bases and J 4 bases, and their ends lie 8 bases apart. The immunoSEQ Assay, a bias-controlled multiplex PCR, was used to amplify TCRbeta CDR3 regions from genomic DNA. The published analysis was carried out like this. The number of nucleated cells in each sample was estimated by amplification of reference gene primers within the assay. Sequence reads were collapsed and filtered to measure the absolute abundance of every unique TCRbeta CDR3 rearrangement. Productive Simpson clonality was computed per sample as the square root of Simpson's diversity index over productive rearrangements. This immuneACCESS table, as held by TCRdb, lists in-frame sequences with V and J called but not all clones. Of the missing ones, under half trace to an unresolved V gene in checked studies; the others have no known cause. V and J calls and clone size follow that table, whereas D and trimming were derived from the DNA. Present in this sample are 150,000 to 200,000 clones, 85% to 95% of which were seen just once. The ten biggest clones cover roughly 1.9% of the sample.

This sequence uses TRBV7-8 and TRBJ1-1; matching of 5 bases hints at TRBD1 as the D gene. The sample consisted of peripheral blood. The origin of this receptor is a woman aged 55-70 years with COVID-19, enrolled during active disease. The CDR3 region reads CASSLQGGTEAFF. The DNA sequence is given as TGTGCCAGCAGCTTACAGGGTGGCACTGAAGCTTTCTTT.